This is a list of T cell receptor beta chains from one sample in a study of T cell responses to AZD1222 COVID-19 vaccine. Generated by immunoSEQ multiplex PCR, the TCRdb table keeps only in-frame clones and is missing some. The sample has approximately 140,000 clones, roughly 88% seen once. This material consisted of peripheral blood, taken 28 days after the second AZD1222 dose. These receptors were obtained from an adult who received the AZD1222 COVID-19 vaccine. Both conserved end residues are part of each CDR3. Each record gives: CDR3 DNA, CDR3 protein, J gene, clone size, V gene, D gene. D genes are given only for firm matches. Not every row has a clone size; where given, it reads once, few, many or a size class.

cdr3_nt: TGTGCCAGCAGCTTGTCCGAGACCCAGTACTTC; cdr3_aa: CASSLSETQYF; j_call: TRBJ2-5; clone_size: NA; v_call: TRBV28; d_call: NA
cdr3_nt: TGTGCCATCAGTGACGAGTTCTACGAGCAGTACTTC; cdr3_aa: CAISDEFYEQYF; j_call: TRBJ2-7; clone_size: NA; v_call: TRBV10-3; d_call: NA
cdr3_nt: TGCGCCAGCAGCCACAGGGTATCTAGCAATCAGCCCCAGCATTTT; cdr3_aa: CASSHRVSSNQPQHF; j_call: TRBJ1-5; clone_size: once; v_call: TRBV4-1; d_call: NA
cdr3_nt: TGTGCTAGCAGCTTAGCACCGGGACCGAACACCGGGGAGCTGTTTTTT; cdr3_aa: CASSLAPGPNTGELFF; j_call: TRBJ2-2; clone_size: NA; v_call: TRBV7-7; d_call: NA
cdr3_nt: TGTGCCAGCAGTTACTCCGGACTAGCGGTTTACGAGCAGTACTTC; cdr3_aa: CASSYSGLAVYEQYF; j_call: TRBJ2-7; clone_size: few; v_call: TRBV6-5; d_call: TRBD2
cdr3_nt: TGCAGCGTTGAAGGGACGGAAACCTACAATGAGCAGTTCTTC; cdr3_aa: CSVEGTETYNEQFF; j_call: TRBJ2-1; clone_size: NA; v_call: TRBV29-1; d_call: NA
cdr3_nt: TGTGCCAGCAGCCAAGGGTCTGGGCGGGAGACCCAGTACTTC; cdr3_aa: CASSQGSGRETQYF; j_call: TRBJ2-5; clone_size: NA; v_call: TRBV3-1/TRBV3-2; d_call: NA
cdr3_nt: TGCAGCGTTACAGCGGGGGGATCCACAGATACGCAGTATTTT; cdr3_aa: CSVTAGGSTDTQYF; j_call: TRBJ2-3; clone_size: NA; v_call: TRBV29-1; d_call: TRBD2
cdr3_nt: TGTGCCAGCAGCGGTTCGGGACTAAACTACGAGCAGTACTTC; cdr3_aa: CASSGSGLNYEQYF; j_call: TRBJ2-7; clone_size: NA; v_call: TRBV21-1; d_call: NA
cdr3_nt: TGTGCCAGCAGAAGACAGGAAAATTCACCCCTCCACTTT; cdr3_aa: CASRRQENSPLHF; j_call: TRBJ1-6; clone_size: NA; v_call: TRBV12-3/TRBV12-4; d_call: NA
cdr3_nt: TGTGCCAGCAGCCGGGACAGGGTCGCGGACACTGAAGCTTTCTTT; cdr3_aa: CASSRDRVADTEAFF; j_call: TRBJ1-1; clone_size: NA; v_call: TRBV7-2; d_call: TRBD1
cdr3_nt: TGTGCCAGCAGCTTAGGCTCGAATAGCAATCAGCCCCAGCATTTT; cdr3_aa: CASSLGSNSNQPQHF; j_call: TRBJ1-5; clone_size: NA; v_call: TRBV7-9; d_call: NA
cdr3_nt: TGTGCCAGCAGCCGAGAGTTCTCTGGAAACACCATATATTTT; cdr3_aa: CASSREFSGNTIYF; j_call: TRBJ1-3; clone_size: NA; v_call: TRBV3-1/TRBV3-2; d_call: NA
cdr3_nt: TGTGCCACCAGTGCCTCGGACGGCTTCCAAGAGACCCAGTACTTC; cdr3_aa: CATSASDGFQETQYF; j_call: TRBJ2-5; clone_size: NA; v_call: TRBV24-1; d_call: NA
cdr3_nt: TGTGCCAGCAGTTTACAGAGGCCCTATAATTCACCCCTCCACTTT; cdr3_aa: CASSLQRPYNSPLHF; j_call: TRBJ1-6; clone_size: NA; v_call: TRBV5-6; d_call: NA
cdr3_nt: TGCGCCAGCAGCTTGGTTGGGCGGGGGGCCGCCTACAATGAGCAGTTCTTC; cdr3_aa: CASSLVGRGAAYNEQFF; j_call: TRBJ2-1; clone_size: NA; v_call: TRBV5-1; d_call: TRBD2
cdr3_nt: TGTGCCAGTAGTATAGATAGGGATCAGCCCCAGCATTTT; cdr3_aa: CASSIDRDQPQHF; j_call: TRBJ1-5; clone_size: NA; v_call: TRBV19; d_call: NA
cdr3_nt: TGTGCCAGCAGCCCCCGCCGTAATAATCAGCCCCAGCATTTT; cdr3_aa: CASSPRRNNQPQHF; j_call: TRBJ1-5; clone_size: once; v_call: TRBV27; d_call: NA
cdr3_nt: TGTGCCAGCTCACAAGCGACAGGATCCTACGAGCAGTACTTC; cdr3_aa: CASSQATGSYEQYF; j_call: TRBJ2-7; clone_size: NA; v_call: TRBV18; d_call: NA
cdr3_nt: TGTGCCAGCAGCTTGGGACTAGCGGGCTCCTACGAGCAGTACTTC; cdr3_aa: CASSLGLAGSYEQYF; j_call: TRBJ2-7; clone_size: NA; v_call: TRBV5-6; d_call: TRBD2
cdr3_nt: TGTGCCAGCAGGGCAGGACTAGCGGTCTACGAGCAGTACTTC; cdr3_aa: CASRAGLAVYEQYF; j_call: TRBJ2-7; clone_size: NA; v_call: TRBV6-5; d_call: TRBD2
cdr3_nt: TGTGCCAGCTCCGAGCCGGACGGACTAGTCAATTCACCCCTCCACTTT; cdr3_aa: CASSEPDGLVNSPLHF; j_call: TRBJ1-6; clone_size: NA; v_call: TRBV4-2; d_call: NA
cdr3_nt: TGTGCCAGCAGTCCGGGACAGGGCAAGAACACTGAAGCTTTCTTT; cdr3_aa: CASSPGQGKNTEAFF; j_call: TRBJ1-1; clone_size: NA; v_call: TRBV6-4; d_call: TRBD1
cdr3_nt: TGTGCCAGCAGCTTAGGACAGGGTCCTAATTCACCCCTCCACTTT; cdr3_aa: CASSLGQGPNSPLHF; j_call: TRBJ1-6; clone_size: NA; v_call: TRBV7-2; d_call: TRBD1
cdr3_nt: TGTGCCAGCAGCCCGACAGTTAGCTCCTACAATGAGCAGTTCTTC; cdr3_aa: CASSPTVSSYNEQFF; j_call: TRBJ2-1; clone_size: NA; v_call: TRBV2; d_call: NA
cdr3_nt: TGTGCCAGCAGCACGGAGGCCGGCAATGAGCAGTTCTTC; cdr3_aa: CASSTEAGNEQFF; j_call: TRBJ2-1; clone_size: few; v_call: TRBV4-2; d_call: NA
cdr3_nt: TGTGCCAGCAGTTCCCCCGGGAAGTCTGGAAACACCATATATTTT; cdr3_aa: CASSSPGKSGNTIYF; j_call: TRBJ1-3; clone_size: once; v_call: TRBV28; d_call: NA
cdr3_nt: TGTGCCAGCAGCTCAGGGTCACAAGGCACTGAAGCTTTCTTT; cdr3_aa: CASSSGSQGTEAFF; j_call: TRBJ1-1; clone_size: NA; v_call: TRBV7-3; d_call: NA
cdr3_nt: TGCAGCGTGGGACAGGGGACGTGGGTAACTAATGAAAAACTGTTTTTT; cdr3_aa: CSVGQGTWVTNEKLFF; j_call: TRBJ1-4; clone_size: NA; v_call: TRBV29-1; d_call: TRBD1
cdr3_nt: TGCGCCAGCAGCAAGGGGGACTCTTTCGGCTACACCTTC; cdr3_aa: CASSKGDSFGYTF; j_call: TRBJ1-2; clone_size: NA; v_call: TRBV5-1; d_call: NA
cdr3_nt: TGTGCCAGCAGCTCACCGACGGACAGGGGAAAAGCTTTCTTT; cdr3_aa: CASSSPTDRGKAFF; j_call: TRBJ1-1; clone_size: NA; v_call: TRBV7-2; d_call: TRBD1
cdr3_nt: TGTGCCATCAGTCCTGGACAGGGTGGCAATCAGCCCCAGCATTTT; cdr3_aa: CAISPGQGGNQPQHF; j_call: TRBJ1-5; clone_size: NA; v_call: TRBV10-3; d_call: TRBD1
cdr3_nt: TGCGCCAGCAGTCAAGAGGTCTTGGGGGATATGAGCAATCAGCCCCAGCATTTT; cdr3_aa: CASSQEVLGDMSNQPQHF; j_call: TRBJ1-5; clone_size: NA; v_call: TRBV23-1; d_call: NA
cdr3_nt: TGTGCCAGCTCACCAACGAAGGCGGGGGCCAACGTCCTGACTTTC; cdr3_aa: CASSPTKAGANVLTF; j_call: TRBJ2-6; clone_size: few; v_call: TRBV18; d_call: NA
cdr3_nt: TGTGCCAGCAGCTTAGGGGGGGTTGCCGGGGAGCTGTTTTTT; cdr3_aa: CASSLGGVAGELFF; j_call: TRBJ2-2; clone_size: NA; v_call: TRBV11-3; d_call: NA